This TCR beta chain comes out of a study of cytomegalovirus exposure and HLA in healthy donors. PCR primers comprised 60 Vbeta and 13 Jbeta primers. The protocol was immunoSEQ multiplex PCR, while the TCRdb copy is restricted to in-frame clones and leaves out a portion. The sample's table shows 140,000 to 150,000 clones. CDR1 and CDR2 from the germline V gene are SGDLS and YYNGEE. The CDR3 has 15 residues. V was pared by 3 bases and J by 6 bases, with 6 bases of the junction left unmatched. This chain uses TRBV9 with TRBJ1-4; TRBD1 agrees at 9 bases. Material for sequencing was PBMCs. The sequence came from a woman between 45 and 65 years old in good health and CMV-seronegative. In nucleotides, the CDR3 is TGTGCCAGCAGCGGTCGACAGGGGGAATATGAAAAACTGTTTTTT. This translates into CASSGRQGEYEKLFF.